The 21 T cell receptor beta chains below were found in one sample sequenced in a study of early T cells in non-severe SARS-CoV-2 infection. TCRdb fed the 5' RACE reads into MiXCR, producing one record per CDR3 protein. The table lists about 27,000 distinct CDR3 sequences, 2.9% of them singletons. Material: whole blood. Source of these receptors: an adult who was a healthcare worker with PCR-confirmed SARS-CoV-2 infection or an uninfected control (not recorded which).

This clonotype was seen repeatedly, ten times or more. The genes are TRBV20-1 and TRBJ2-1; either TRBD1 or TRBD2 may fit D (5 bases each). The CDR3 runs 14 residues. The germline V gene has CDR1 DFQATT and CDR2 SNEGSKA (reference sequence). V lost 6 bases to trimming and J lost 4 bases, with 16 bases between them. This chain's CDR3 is CSASRDGPYNEQFF. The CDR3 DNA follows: TGCAGTGCGAGCCGGGACGGACCTTACAATGAGCAGTTCTTC.

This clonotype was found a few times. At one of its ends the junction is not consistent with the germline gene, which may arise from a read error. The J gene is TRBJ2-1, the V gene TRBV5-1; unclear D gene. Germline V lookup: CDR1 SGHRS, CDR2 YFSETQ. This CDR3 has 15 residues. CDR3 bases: TGCGCCAGCAGCTTGGGGCCAATCTCCTACAATGAGCAGCTCTTC. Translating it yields CASSLGPISYNEQLF. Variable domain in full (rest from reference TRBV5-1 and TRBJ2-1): KAGVTQTPRYLIKTRGQQVTLSCSPISGHRSVSWYQQTPGQGLQFLFEYFSETQRNKGNFPGRFSGRQFSNSRSEMNVSTLELGDSALYLCASSLGPISYNEQLFGPGTRLTVL.

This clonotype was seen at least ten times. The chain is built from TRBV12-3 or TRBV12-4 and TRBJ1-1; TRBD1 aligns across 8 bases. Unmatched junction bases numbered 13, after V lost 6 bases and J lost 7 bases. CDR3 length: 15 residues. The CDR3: CASSKSGTGINEAFF. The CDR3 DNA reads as TGTGCCAGCAGCAAATCCGGGACAGGTATTAATGAAGCTTTCTTT.

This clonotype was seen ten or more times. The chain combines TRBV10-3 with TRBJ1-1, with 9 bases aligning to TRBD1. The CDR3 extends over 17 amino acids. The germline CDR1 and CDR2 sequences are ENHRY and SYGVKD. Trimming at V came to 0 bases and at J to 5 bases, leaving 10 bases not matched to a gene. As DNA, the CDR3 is TGTGCCATCAGTGAGTCTCCCGTAACAGGGGGCTTTACTGAAGCTTTCTTT. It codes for CAISESPVTGGFTEAFF.

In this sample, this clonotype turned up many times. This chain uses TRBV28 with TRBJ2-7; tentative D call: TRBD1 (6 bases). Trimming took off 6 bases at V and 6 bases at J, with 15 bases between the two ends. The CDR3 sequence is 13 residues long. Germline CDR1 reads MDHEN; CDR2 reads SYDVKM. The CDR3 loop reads CASRNWGQGEQYV. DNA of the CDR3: TGTGCCAGCAGAAACTGGGGGCAAGGCGAGCAGTACGTC.

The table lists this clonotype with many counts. The DNA for the CDR3 is TGTGCCTGGAGCACCCCCCACGTCAACTCCTACAATGAGCAGTTCTTC. This translates into CAWSTPHVNSYNEQFF. J is TRBJ2-1 and V is TRBV30; the D is unclear. The CDR3 is 16 residues long. Germline V gene sequence: CDR1 GTSNPN, CDR2 SVGIG (reference sequence). Trimming pared 3 bases from V and 0 bases from J, leaving 15 bases between. The complete variable domain, with remaining parts taken from reference TRBV30 and TRBJ2-1, reads SQTIHQWPATLVQPVGSPLSLECTVEGTSNPNLYWYRQAAGRGLQLLFYSVGIGQISSEVPQNLSASRPQDRQFILSSKKLLLSDSGFYLCAWSTPHVNSYNEQFFGPGTRLTVL.

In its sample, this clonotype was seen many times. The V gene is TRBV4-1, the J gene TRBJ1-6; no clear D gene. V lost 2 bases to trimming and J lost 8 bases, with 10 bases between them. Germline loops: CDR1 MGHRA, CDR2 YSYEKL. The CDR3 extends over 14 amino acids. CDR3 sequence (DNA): TGCGCCAGCAGCCAACTTGAGCGAGATTCACCCCTCCACTTT. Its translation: CASSQLERDSPLHF.

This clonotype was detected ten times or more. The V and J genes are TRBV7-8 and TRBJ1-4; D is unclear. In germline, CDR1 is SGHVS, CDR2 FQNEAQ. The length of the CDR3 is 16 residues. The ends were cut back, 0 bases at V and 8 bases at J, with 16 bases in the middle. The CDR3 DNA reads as TGTGCCAGCAGCTTAGCGAGTGTAGGGTCCCCGGAAAAACTGTTTTTT. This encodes CASSLASVGSPEKLFF.

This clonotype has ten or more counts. The CDR3 DNA reads TGCGCCAGCAGCACGGGACAGGGGGCAAGGGAAAAACTGTTTTTT. Its protein is CASSTGQGAREKLFF. This chain joins TRBV5-1 and TRBJ1-4; 12 nucleotides align to TRBD1. Germline CDR1 and CDR2: SGHRS and YFSETQ. Trimming took 4 bases from V and 8 from J; bases not matched to a gene: 6. The CDR3 has 15 amino acids.

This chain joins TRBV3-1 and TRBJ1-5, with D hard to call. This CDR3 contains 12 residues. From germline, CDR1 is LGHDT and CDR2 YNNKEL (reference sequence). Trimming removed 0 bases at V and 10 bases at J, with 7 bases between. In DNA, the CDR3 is TGTGCCAGCAGCCAAGATTACGAACCCCAGCATTTT. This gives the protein CASSQDYEPQHF.

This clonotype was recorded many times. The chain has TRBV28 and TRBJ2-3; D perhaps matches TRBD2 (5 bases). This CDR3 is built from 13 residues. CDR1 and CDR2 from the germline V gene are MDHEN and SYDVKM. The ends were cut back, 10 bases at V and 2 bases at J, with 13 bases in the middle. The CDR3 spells CATIRTDTDTQYF. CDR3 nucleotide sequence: TGTGCCACCATCCGGACTGACACAGATACGCAGTATTTT.

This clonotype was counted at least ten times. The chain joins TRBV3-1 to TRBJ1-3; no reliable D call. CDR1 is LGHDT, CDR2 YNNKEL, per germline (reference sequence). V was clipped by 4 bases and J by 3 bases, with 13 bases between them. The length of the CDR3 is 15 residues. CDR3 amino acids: CASSRDIQIGNTIYF. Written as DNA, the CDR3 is TGTGCCAGCAGCCGCGACATCCAAATTGGAAACACCATATATTTT.

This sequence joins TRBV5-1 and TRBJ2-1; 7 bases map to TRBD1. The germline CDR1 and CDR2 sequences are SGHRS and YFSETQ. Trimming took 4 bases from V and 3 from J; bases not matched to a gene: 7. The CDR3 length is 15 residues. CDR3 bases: TGCGCCAGCAGCCCCGGGGACAGCCTCTACAATGAGCAGTTCTTC. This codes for CASSPGDSLYNEQFF.

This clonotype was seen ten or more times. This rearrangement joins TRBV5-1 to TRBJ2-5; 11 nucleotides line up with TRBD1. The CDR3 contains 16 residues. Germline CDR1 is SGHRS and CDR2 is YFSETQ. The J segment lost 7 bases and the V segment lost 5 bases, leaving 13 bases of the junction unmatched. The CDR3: CASSSSGTGGYRTQYF. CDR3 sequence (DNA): TGCGCCAGCAGTTCCTCCGGGACAGGGGGGTACCGGACCCAGTACTTC.

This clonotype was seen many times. CDR3: CASSFAPTIVYGYTF. CDR3 sequence (DNA): TGTGCCAGCAGCTTTGCCCCGACAATCGTCTATGGCTACACCTTC. The chain carries TRBV7-2 and TRBJ1-2; D call uncertain. V was trimmed by 3 bases and J by 4 bases, leaving 15 bases between them. Germline-derived CDR1 and CDR2 are SGHTA and FQGNSA. The CDR3 has 15 amino acids.

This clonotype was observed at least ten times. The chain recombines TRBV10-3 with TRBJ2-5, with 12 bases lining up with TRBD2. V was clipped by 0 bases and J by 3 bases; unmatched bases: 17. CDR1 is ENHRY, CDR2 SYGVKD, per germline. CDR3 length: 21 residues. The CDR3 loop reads CAISESNWDPTSGGMEETQYF. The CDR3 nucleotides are TGTGCCATCAGTGAGTCGAATTGGGACCCGACTAGCGGGGGCATGGAAGAGACCCAGTACTTC.

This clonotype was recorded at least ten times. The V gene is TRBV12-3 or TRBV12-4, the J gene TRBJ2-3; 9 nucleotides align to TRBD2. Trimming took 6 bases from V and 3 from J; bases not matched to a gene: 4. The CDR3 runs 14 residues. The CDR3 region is CASSAGGPTDTQYF. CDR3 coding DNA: TGTGCCAGCAGCGCGGGGGGGCCTACAGATACGCAGTATTTT.

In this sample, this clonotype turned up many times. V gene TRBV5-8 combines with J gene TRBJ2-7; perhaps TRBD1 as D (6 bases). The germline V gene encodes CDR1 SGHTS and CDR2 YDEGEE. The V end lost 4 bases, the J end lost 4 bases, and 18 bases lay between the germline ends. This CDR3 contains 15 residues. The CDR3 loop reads CASSPLVDRPYEQYV. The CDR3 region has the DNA TGTGCCAGCAGCCCACTGGTTGACAGGCCGTACGAGCAGTACGTC.

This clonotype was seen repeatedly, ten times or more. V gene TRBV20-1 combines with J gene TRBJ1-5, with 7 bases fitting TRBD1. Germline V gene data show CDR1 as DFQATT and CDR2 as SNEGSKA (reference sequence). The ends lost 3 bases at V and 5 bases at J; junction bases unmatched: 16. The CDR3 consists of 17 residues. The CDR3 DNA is TGCAGTGCTAGGGCGGACGGGACAGCACCACGGGATCAGCCCCAGCATTTT. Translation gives CSARADGTAPRDQPQHF.

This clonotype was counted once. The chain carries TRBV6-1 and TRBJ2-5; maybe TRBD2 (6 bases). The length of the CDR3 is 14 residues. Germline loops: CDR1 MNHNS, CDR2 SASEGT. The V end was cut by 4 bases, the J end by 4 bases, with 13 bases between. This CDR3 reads CASSVGTGAETQYF. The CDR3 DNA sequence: TGTGCCAGCAGTGTCGGGACGGGAGCAGAGACCCAGTACTTC.

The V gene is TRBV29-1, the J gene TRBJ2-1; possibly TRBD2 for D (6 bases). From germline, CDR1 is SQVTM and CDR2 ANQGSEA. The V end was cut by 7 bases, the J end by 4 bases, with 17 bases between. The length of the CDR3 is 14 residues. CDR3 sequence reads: CSAVGEREYNEQFF. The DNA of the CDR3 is TGCAGCGCCGTAGGAGAACGGGAGTACAATGAGCAGTTCTTC.